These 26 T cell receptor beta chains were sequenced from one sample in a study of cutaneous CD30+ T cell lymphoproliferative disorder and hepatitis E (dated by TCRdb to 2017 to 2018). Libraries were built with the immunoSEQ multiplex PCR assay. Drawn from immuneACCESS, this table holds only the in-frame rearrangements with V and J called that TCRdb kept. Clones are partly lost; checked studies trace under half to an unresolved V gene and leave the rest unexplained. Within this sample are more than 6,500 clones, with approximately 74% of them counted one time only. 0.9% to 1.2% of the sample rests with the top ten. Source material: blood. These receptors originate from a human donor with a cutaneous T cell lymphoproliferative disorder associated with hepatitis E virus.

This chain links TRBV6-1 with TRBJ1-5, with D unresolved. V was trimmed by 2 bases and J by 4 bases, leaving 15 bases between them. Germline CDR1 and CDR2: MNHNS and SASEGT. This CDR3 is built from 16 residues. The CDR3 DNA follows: TGTGCCAGCAGTGAATCTAGGGTGTACGGAAATCAGCCCCAGCATTTT. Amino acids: CASSESRVYGNQPQHF.

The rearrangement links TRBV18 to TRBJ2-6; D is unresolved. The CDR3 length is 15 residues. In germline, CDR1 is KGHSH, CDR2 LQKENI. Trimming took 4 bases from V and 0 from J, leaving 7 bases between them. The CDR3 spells CASSQDRSGANVLTF. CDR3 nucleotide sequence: TGTGCCAGCTCACAGGACCGCTCTGGGGCCAACGTCCTGACTTTC.

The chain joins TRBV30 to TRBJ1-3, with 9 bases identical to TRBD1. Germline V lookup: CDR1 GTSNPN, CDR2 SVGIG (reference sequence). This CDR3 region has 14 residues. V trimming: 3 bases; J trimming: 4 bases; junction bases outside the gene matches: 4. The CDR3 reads CAWSAGTGGNTIYF. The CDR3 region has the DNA TGTGCCTGGAGCGCCGGGACAGGGGGAAACACCATATATTTT. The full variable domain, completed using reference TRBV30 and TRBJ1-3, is SQTIHQWPATLVQPVGSPLSLECTVEGTSNPNLYWYRQAAGRGLQLLFYSVGIGQISSEVPQNLSASRPQDRQFILSSKKLLLSDSGFYLCAWSAGTGGNTIYFGEGSWLTVV.

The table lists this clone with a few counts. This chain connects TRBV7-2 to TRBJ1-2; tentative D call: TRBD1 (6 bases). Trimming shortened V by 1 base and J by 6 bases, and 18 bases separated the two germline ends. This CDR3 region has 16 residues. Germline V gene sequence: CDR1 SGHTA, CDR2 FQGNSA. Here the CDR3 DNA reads TGTGCCAGCAGCTTAGAACCAGGGGATAGAGGTGATGGCTACACCTTC. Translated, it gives CASSLEPGDRGDGYTF. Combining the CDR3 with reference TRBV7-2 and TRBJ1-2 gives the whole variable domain GAGVSQSPSNKVTEKGKDVELRCDPISGHTALYWYRQSLGQGLEFLIYFQGNSAPDKSGLPSDRFSAERTGGSVSTLTIQRTQQEDSAVYLCASSLEPGDRGDGYTFGSGTRLTVV.

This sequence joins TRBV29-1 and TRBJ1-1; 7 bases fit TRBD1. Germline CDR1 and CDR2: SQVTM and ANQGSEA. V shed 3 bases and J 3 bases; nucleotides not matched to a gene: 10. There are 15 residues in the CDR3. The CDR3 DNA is TGCAGCGTTGACGACAGGGAAGGTTTTTACACTGAAGCTTTCTTT. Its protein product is CSVDDREGFYTEAFF.

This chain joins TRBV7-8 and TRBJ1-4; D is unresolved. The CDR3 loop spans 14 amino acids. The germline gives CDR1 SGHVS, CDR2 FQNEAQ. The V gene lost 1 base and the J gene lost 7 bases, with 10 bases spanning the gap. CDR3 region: CASSLERAGEKLFF. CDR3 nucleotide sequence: TGTGCCAGCAGCTTAGAAAGGGCGGGTGAAAAACTGTTTTTT. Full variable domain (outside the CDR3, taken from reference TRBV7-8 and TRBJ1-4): GAGVSQSPRYKVAKRGQDVALRCDPISGHVSLFWYQQALGQGPEFLTYFQNEAQLDKSGLPSDRFFAERPEGSVSTLKIQRTQQEDSAVYLCASSLERAGEKLFFGSGTQLSVL.

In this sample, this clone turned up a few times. As DNA, the CDR3 is TGTGCCAGCAGCCTAAGTTATCCTGGGGAGCTGTTTTTT. Translation gives CASSLSYPGELFF. J is TRBJ2-2 and V is TRBV4-2; D is unclear. This CDR3 contains 13 residues. V was trimmed by 4 bases and J by 8 bases, leaving 11 bases between them. CDR1 and CDR2 from the germline V gene are LGHNA and YNFKEQ.

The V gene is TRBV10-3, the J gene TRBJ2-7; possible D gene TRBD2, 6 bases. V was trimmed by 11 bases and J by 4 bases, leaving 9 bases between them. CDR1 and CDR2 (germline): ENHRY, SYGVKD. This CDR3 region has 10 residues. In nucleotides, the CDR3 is TGTGCCTCGGGGGAGTACGAGCAGTACTTC. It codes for CASGEYEQYF.

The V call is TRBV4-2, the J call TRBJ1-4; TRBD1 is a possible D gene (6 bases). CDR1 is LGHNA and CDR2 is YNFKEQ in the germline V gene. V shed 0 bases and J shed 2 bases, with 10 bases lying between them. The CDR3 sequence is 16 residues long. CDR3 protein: CASSQDRGNTNEKLFF. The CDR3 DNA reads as TGTGCCAGCAGCCAAGATAGGGGGAACACTAATGAAAAACTGTTTTTT.

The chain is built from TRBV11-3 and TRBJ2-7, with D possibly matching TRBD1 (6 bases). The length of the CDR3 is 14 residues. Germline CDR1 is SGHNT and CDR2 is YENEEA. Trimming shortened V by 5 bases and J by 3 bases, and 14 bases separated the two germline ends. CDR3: CASSPSTDSYEQYF. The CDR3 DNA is TGTGCCAGCAGCCCTAGTACGGACAGCTACGAGCAGTACTTC.

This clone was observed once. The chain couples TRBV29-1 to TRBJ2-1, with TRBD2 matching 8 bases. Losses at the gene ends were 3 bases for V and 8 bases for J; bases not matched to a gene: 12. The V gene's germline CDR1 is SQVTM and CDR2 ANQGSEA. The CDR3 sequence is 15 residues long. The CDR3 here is CSVEGVAGPGDEQFF. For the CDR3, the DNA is TGCAGCGTTGAGGGCGTAGCGGGGCCCGGGGATGAGCAGTTCTTC.

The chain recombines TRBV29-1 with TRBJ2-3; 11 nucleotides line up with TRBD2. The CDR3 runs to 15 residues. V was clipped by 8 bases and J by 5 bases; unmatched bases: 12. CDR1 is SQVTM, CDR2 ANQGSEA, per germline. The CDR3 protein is CSIGGVAGGEDTQYF. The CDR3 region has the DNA TGCAGCATTGGTGGGGTAGCGGGAGGGGAAGATACGCAGTATTTT.

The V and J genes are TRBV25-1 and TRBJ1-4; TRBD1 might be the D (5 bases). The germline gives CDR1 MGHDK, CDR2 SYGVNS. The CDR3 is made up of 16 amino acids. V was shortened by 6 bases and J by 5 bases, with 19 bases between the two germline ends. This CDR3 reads CASSEPWGTVNEKLFF. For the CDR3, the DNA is TGTGCCAGCAGCGAACCCTGGGGGACTGTGAATGAAAAACTGTTTTTT.

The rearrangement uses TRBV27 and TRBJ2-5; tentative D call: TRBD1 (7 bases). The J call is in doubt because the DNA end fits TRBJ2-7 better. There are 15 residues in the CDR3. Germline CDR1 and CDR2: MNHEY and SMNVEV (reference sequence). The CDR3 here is CASRRQGGGLFEQYF. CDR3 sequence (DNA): TGTGCCAGCAGACGCCAGGGGGGAGGATTGTTCGAGCAGTACTTC.

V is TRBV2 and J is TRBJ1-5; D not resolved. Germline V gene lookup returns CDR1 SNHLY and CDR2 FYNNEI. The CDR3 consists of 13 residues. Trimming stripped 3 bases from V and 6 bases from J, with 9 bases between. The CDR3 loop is CASSDEVTQPQHF. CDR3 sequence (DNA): TGTGCCAGCAGTGACGAGGTAACTCAGCCCCAGCATTTT. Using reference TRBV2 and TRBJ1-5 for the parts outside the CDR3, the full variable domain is EPEVTQTPSHQVTQMGQEVILRCVPISNHLYFYWYRQILGQKVEFLVSFYNNEISEKSEIFDDQFSVERPDGSNFTLKIRSTKLEDSAMYFCASSDEVTQPQHFGDGTRLSIL.

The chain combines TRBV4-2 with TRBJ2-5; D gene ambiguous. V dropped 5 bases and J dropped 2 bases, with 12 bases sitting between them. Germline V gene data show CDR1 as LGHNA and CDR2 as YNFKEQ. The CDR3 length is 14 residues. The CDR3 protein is CASSLIAGQETQYF. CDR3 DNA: TGTGCCAGCAGCTTGATTGCAGGTCAAGAGACCCAGTACTTC.

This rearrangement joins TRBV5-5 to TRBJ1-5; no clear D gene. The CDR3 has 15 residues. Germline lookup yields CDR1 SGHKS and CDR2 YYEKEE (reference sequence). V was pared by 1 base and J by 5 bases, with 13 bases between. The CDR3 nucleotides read TGTGCCAGCAGCTTGCTGGGATCGGAGGATCAGCCCCAGCATTTT. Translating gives CASSLLGSEDQPQHF.

The CDR3 reads CASSHELAGYGANVLTF. CDR3 sequence (DNA): TGCGCCAGCAGCCACGAGTTGGCGGGGTACGGGGCCAACGTCCTGACTTTC. The V call is TRBV4-3, the J call TRBJ2-6, with D tentatively TRBD2 (6 bases). CDR1 and CDR2 from the germline V gene are LGHNA and YSLEER. Trimming took 3 bases from V and 4 from J, leaving 16 bases between them. This CDR3 spans 17 amino acids.

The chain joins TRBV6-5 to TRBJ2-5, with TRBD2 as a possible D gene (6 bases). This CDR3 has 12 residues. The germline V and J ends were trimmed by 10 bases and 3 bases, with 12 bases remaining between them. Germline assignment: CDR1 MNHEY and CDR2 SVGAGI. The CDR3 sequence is CATKGGKETQYF. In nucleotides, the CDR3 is TGTGCCACCAAAGGCGGGAAAGAGACCCAGTACTTC.

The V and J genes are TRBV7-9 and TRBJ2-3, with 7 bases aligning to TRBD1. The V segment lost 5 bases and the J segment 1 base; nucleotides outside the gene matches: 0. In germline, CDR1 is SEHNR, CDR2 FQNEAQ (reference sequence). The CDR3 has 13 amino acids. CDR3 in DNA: TGTGCCAGCAGCGGACAGGGCACAGATACGCAGTATTTT. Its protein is CASSGQGTDTQYF.

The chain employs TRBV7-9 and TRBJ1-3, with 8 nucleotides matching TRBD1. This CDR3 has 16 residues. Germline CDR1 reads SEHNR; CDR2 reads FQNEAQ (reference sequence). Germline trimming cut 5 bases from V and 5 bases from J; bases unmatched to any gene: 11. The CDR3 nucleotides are TGTGCCAGCAGCCCTCTAGGACAGGGAAGCAGAAACACCATATATTTT. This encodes CASSPLGQGSRNTIYF.

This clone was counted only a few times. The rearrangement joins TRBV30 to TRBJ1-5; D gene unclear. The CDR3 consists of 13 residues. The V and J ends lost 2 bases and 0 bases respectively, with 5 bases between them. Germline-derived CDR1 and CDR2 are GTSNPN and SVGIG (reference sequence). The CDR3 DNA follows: TGTGCCTGGAGTTCCGATAGCAATCAGCCCCAGCATTTT. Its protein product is CAWSSDSNQPQHF.

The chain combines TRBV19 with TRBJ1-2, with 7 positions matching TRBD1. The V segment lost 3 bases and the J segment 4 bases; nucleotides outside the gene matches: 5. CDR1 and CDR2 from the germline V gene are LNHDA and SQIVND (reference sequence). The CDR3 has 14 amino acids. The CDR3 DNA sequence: TGTGCCAGTAGTATTTCAGGGGGAAGCTATGGCTACACCTTC. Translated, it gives CASSISGGSYGYTF.

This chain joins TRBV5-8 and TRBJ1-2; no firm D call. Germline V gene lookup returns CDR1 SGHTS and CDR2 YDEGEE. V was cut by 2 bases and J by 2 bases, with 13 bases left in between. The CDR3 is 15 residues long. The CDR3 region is CASSFGRTLNYGYTF. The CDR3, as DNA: TGTGCCAGCAGCTTCGGACGGACCCTAAACTATGGCTACACCTTC. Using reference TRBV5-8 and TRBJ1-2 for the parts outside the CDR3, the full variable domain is EAGVTQSPTHLIKTRGQQATLRCSPISGHTSVYWYQQALGLGLQFLLWYDEGEERNRGNFPPRFSGRQFPNYSSELNVNALELEDSALYLCASSFGRTLNYGYTFGSGTRLTVV.

The CDR3: CASSSTDTQYF. The CDR3 region has the DNA TGTGCCAGCAGTAGCACAGATACGCAGTATTTT. This chain links TRBV27 with TRBJ2-3; D unresolved. Germline V gene lookup returns CDR1 MNHEY and CDR2 SMNVEV (reference sequence). Trimming shortened V by 5 bases and J by 0 bases, and 0 bases separated the two germline ends. The CDR3 runs to 11 residues.

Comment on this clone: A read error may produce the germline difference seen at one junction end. CDR3 protein: CASSMGRANGHTF. CDR3 coding DNA: TGTGCCAGCAGTATGGGAAGGGCTAATGGCCACACCTTC. The V and J genes are TRBV27 and TRBJ1-2; D gene ambiguous. This CDR3 contains 13 residues. The germline V gene has CDR1 MNHEY and CDR2 SMNVEV (reference sequence).